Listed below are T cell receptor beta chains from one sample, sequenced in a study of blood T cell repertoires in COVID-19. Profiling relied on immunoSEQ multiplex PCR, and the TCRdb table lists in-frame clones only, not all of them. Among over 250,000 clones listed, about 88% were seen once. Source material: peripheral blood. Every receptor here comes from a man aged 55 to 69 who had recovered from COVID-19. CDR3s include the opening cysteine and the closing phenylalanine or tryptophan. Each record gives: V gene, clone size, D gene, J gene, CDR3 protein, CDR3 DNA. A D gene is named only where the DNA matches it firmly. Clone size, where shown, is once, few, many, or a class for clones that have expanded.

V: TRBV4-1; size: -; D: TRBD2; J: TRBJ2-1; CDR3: CASSQGTSGGLDEQFF; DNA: TGCGCCAGCAGCCAGGGGACTAGCGGGGGGTTGGATGAGCAGTTCTTC
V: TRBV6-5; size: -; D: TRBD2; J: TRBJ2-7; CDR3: CASSYSSSGGTYEQYF; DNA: TGTGCCAGCAGTTACTCTTCTAGCGGGGGGACTTACGAGCAGTACTTC
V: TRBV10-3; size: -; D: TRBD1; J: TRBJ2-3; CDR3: CAISETGTGSTDTQYF; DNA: TGTGCCATCAGCGAGACCGGGACAGGGAGCACAGATACGCAGTATTTT
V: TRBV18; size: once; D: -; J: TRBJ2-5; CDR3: CASSPSPSQETQYF; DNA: TGTGCCAGCTCACCATCTCCGAGCCAAGAGACCCAGTACTTC
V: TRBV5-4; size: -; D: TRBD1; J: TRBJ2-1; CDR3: CASSSRQGSYNEQFF; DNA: TGTGCCAGCAGCTCAAGACAGGGAAGCTACAATGAGCAGTTCTTC
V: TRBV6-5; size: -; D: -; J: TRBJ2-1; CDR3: CASRSEGGLKNEQFF; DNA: TGTGCCAGCCGATCGGAGGGCGGGCTCAAGAATGAGCAGTTCTTC
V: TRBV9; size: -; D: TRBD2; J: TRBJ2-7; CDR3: CASSVFSSGGRYEQYF; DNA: TGTGCCAGCAGCGTATTTTCTAGCGGGGGACGTTACGAGCAGTACTTC
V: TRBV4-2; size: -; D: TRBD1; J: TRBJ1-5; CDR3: CASSQEQGAEPQHF; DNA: TGTGCCAGCAGCCAAGAACAGGGGGCAGAGCCCCAGCATTTT
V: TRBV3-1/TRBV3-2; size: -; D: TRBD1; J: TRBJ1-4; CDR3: CASSQDPRGRGEKLFF; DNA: TGTGCCAGCAGCCAAGACCCCAGGGGGCGCGGTGAAAAACTGTTTTTT
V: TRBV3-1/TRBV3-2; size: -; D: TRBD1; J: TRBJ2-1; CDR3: CASSPTGAKNNEQFF; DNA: TGTGCCAGCAGCCCCACAGGGGCCAAAAACAATGAGCAGTTCTTC
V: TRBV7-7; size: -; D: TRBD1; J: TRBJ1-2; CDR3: CASSLALQGNYGYTF; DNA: TGTGCTAGCAGCTTAGCGTTACAGGGGAACTATGGCTACACCTTC
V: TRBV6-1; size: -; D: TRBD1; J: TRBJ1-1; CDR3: CASSERTGGEAFF; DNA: TGTGCCAGCAGTGAGAGGACAGGTGGTGAAGCTTTCTTT
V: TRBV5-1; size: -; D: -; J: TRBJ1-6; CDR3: CASSSGDPGTYNSPLHF; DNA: TGCGCCAGCAGCTCGGGGGACCCCGGGACCTATAATTCACCCCTCCACTTT
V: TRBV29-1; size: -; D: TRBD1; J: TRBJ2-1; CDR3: CSVELGQGSYNEQFF; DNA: TGCAGCGTTGAACTGGGACAGGGATCCTACAATGAGCAGTTCTTC
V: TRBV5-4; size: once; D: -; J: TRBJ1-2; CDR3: CASSPGGTYGYTF; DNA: TGTGCCAGCAGCCCCGGAGGCACATATGGCTACACCTTC
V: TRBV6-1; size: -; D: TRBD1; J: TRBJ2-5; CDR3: CASSEGDRGLRETQYF; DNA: TGTGCCAGCAGTGAAGGAGACAGGGGACTTAGGGAGACCCAGTACTTC
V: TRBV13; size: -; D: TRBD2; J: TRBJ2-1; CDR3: CASGRRLAGYNEQFF; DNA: TGTGCCAGCGGAAGAAGACTAGCCGGGTACAATGAGCAGTTCTTC
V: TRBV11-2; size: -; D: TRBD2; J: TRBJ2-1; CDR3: CASSLRLAGVNEQFF; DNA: TGTGCCAGCAGCCTAAGACTAGCGGGGGTCAATGAGCAGTTCTTC
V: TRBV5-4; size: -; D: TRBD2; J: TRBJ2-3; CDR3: CASRLELAVSTDTQYF; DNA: TGTGCCAGCAGACTTGAACTAGCGGTGAGCACAGATACGCAGTATTTT
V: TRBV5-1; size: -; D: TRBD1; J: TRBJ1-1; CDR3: CASSRQGAREAFF; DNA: TGCGCCAGCAGCAGGCAGGGGGCGAGAGAAGCTTTCTTT
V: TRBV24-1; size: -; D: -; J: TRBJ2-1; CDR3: CATSDLWGLEFF; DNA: TGTGCCACCAGTGATTTGTGGGGGCTCGAGTTCTTC
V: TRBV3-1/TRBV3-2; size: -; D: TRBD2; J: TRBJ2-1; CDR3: CATMAGGYNEQFF; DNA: TGTGCCACCATGGCGGGGGGGTACAATGAGCAGTTCTTC
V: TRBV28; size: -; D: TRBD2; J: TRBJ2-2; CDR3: CASTWGGPGELFF; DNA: TGTGCCAGCACTTGGGGGGGACCCGGGGAGCTGTTTTTT
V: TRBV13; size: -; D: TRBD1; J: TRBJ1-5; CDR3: CASSSRGQGAIQPQHF; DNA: TGTGCCAGCAGCTCCCGGGGACAGGGCGCGATTCAGCCCCAGCATTTT
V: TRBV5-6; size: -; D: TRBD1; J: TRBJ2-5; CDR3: CASSPTGGETQYF; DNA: TGTGCCAGCAGCCCCACAGGGGGGGAGACCCAGTACTTC
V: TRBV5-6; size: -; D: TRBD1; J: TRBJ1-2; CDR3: CASSLTSDRGRRGYTF; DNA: TGTGCCAGCAGCTTGACCTCGGACAGGGGGCGGCGTGGCTACACCTTC
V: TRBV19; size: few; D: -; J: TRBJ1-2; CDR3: CASSPVAGGGYTF; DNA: TGTGCCAGTAGTCCAGTCGCCGGAGGGGGCTACACCTTC
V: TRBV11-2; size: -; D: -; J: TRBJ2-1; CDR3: CASSLVGGANEQFF; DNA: TGTGCCAGCAGCTTAGTGGGGGGGGCCAATGAGCAGTTCTTC
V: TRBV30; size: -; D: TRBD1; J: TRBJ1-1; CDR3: CASNRGPSTEAFF; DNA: TGTGCCTCTAACAGGGGGCCGTCCACTGAAGCTTTCTTT
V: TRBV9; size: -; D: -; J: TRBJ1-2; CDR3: CASSVASTAYYGYTF; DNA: TGTGCCAGCAGCGTAGCCTCCACAGCCTACTATGGCTACACCTTC
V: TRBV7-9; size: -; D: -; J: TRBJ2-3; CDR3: CASSLRTDTQYF; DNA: TGTGCCAGCAGCTTGAGGACAGATACGCAGTATTTT
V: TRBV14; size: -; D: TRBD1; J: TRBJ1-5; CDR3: CASSQLSRDRGSRPQHF; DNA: TGTGCCAGCAGCCAATTATCCCGGGACAGGGGTTCCCGGCCCCAGCATTTT
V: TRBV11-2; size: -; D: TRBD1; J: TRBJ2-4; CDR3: CASSTIRGQGPSQYF; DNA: TGTGCCAGCAGCACGATACGGGGACAGGGGCCTTCCCAGTACTTC
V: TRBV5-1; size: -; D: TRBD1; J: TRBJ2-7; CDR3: CASSLEGTGAYEQYF; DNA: TGCGCCAGCAGCTTGGAGGGGACAGGGGCCTACGAGCAGTACTTC
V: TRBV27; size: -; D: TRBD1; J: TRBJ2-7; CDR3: CASSVNRGDYEQYF; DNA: TGTGCCAGCAGTGTCAACAGGGGGGACTACGAGCAGTACTTC
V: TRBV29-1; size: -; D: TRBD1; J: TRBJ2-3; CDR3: CSVGQGGTDTQYF; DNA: TGCAGCGTTGGACAGGGCGGGACAGATACGCAGTATTTT
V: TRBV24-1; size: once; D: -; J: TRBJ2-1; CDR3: CATEGEPSYNEQFF; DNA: TGTGCCACAGAGGGGGAACCCTCCTACAATGAGCAGTTCTTC
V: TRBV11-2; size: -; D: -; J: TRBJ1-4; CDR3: CASSASGKGNEKLFF; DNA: TGTGCCAGCAGCGCTTCAGGGAAGGGGAATGAAAAACTGTTTTTT
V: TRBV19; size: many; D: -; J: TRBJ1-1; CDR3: CASSPTPPGTEAFF; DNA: TGTGCCAGTAGCCCTACCCCCCCCGGCACTGAAGCTTTCTTT
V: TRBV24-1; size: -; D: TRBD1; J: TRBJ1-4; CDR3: CATSDLNQGDRRDEKLFF; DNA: TGTGCCACCAGTGATTTGAATCAGGGGGACAGGCGGGATGAAAAACTGTTTTTT
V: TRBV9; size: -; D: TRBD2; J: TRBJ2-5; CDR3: CASSRYRGEQETQYF; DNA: TGTGCCAGCAGCCGCTACCGGGGGGAACAAGAGACCCAGTACTTC
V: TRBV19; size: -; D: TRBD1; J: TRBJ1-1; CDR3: CASGQGARTEAFF; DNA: TGTGCCAGTGGACAGGGGGCGAGGACTGAAGCTTTCTTT
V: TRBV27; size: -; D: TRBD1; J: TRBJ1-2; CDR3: CASSFRGQGYPNYGYTF; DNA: TGTGCCAGCAGTTTCAGGGGACAGGGTTACCCTAACTATGGCTACACCTTC
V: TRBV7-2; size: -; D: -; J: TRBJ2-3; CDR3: CASSLVGDFTDTQYF; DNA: TGTGCCAGCAGCTTAGTTGGGGACTTCACAGATACGCAGTATTTT
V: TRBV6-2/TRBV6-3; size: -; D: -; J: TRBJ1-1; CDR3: CASSTQGGYTEAFF; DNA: TGTGCCAGCAGTACCCAGGGAGGGTACACTGAAGCTTTCTTT
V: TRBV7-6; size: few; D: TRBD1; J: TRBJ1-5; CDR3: CASSSGQGIGQPQHF; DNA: TGTGCCAGCAGCTCGGGACAGGGGATAGGGCAGCCCCAGCATTTT
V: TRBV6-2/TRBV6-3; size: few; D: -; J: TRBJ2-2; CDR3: CASGYRGTGELFF; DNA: TGTGCCAGCGGTTATAGGGGTACCGGGGAGCTGTTTTTT
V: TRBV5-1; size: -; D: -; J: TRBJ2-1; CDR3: CASSPLGGTVYNEQFF; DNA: TGCGCCAGTTCCCCTCTCGGCGGGACAGTTTACAATGAGCAGTTCTTC
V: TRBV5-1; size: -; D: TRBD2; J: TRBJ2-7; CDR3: CASSPPGGTYEQYF; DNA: TGCGCCAGCAGCCCGCCGGGGGGGACCTACGAGCAGTACTTC
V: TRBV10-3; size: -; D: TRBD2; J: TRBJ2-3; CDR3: CAISESGGGGTDTQYF; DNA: TGTGCCATCAGTGAGTCCGGGGGGGGAGGCACGGATACGCAGTATTTT
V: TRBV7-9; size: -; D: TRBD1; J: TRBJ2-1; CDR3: CASSRDRDGNEQFF; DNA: TGTGCCAGCAGCCGGGACAGGGACGGGAATGAGCAGTTCTTC
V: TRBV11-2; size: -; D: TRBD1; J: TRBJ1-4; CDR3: CASSSRDSEKLFF; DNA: TGTGCCAGCAGCTCCCGGGACAGTGAAAAACTGTTTTTT
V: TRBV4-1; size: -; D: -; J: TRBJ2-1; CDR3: CASSPAGNEQFF; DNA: TGCGCCAGCAGCCCAGCAGGGAATGAGCAGTTCTTC
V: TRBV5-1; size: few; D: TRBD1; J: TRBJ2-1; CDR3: CASSSPGQDNEQFF; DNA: TGCGCCAGCAGCTCGCCGGGACAGGACAATGAGCAGTTCTTC